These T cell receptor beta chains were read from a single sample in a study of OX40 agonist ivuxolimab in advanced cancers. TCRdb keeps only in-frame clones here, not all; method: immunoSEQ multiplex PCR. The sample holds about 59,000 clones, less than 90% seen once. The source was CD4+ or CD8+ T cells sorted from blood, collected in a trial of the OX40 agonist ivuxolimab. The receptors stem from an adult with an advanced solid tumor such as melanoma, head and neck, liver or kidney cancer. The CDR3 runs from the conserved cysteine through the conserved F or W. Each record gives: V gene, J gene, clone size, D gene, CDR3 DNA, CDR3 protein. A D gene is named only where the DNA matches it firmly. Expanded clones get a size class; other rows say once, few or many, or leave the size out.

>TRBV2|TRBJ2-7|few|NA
TGTGCCAGCAGTATCGGACAAGCCTACGAGCAGTACTTC
CASSIGQAYEQYF
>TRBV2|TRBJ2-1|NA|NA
TGTGCCAGCAACAGGGTGTATACTAGGATGTCCTACAATGAGCAGTTCTTC
CASNRVYTRMSYNEQFF
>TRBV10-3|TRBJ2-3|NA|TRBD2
TGTGCCATCAGTGCTGTAGCGGGGAGCACAGATACGCAGTATTTT
CAISAVAGSTDTQYF
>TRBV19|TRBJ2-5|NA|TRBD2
TGTGCCAGTAACGGGGGGGCCGGGGAGACCCAGTACTTC
CASNGGAGETQYF
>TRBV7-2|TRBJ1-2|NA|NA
TGTGCCAGCAGCTTAGCTCTAGAAGGGGCAGATGGCTACACCTTC
CASSLALEGADGYTF
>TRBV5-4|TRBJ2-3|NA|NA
TGTGCCAGCAGCTGGGGGGCGGGAGAGGGCACAGATACGCAGTATTTT
CASSWGAGEGTDTQYF
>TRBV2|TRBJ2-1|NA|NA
TGTGCCAGCAGTGAAGGCTGGGCGGCTTACAATGAGCAGTTCTTC
CASSEGWAAYNEQFF
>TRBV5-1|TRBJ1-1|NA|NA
TGCGCCAGCAGCTTGGCAGGGGAGGAGAACACTGAAGCTTTCTTT
CASSLAGEENTEAFF
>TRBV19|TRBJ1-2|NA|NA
TGTGCCAGTAGCCGATTTCGTAGGGACGGCTATGGCTACACCTTC
CASSRFRRDGYGYTF
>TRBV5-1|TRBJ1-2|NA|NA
TGCGCCAGCAGTCAGGACAGCCCATCAGTCTATGGCTACACCTTC
CASSQDSPSVYGYTF
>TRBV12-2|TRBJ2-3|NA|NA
TGTGCAAGTCGCTTAGTCCCCAACTCCCATAAATTGTGCACAGATACGCAGTATTTT
CASRLVPNSHKLCTDTQYF
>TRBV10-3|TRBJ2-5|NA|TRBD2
TGTGCCATCAGTACCGGGAGGGAGACCCAGTACTTC
CAISTGRETQYF
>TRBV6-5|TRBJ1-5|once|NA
TGTGCCATCAGTTCGCGGGATAGCAATCAGCCCCAGCATTTT
CAISSRDSNQPQHF
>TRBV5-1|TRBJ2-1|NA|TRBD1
TGCGCCAGCAGCTTACAGCTGACGACAGGGAGGTTCTTC
CASSLQLTTGRFF
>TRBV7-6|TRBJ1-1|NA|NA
TGTGCCAGCAGCTTAGGATACGATACTGAAGCTTTCTTT
CASSLGYDTEAFF
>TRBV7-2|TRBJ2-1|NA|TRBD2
TGTGCCAGCAGCCCGCGCGGGGGGGCCGGGAATGAGCAGTTCTTC
CASSPRGGAGNEQFF
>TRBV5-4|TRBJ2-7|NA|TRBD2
TGTGCCAGCAGCTTGGCCAGAGGTAGCGGGACCTACGAGCAGTACTTC
CASSLARGSGTYEQYF
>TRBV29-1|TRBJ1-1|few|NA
TGCAGCGGAAGGGACACTGAAGCTTTCTTT
CSGRDTEAFF
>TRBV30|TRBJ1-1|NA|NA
TGTGCCTGGAGTGAAGGTTTGAGTCTAACTGAAGCTTTCTTT
CAWSEGLSLTEAFF
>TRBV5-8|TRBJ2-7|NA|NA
TGTGCCAGCGCTCGAGGGTATACCTACGAGCAGTACTTC
CASARGYTYEQYF
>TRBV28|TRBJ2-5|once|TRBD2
TGTGCCAGCAGGCCGACTAGCCGAGAGACCCAGTACTTC
CASRPTSRETQYF
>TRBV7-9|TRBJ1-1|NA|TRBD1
TGTGCCAGCACCCGGGCCGGGACAGGGGGCACTGAAGCTTTCTTT
CASTRAGTGGTEAFF
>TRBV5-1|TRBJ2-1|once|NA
TGCGCCAGCAACTTAAACCCTGGGAGCAATGAGCAGTTCTTC
CASNLNPGSNEQFF
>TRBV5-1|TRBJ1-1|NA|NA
TGCGCCAGCTCTTTTGATGGGGTTCCTGAAGCTTTCTTT
CASSFDGVPEAFF
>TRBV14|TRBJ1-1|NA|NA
TGTGCCAGCAGCCAACGGGGGTTTTACACTGAAGCTTTCTTT
CASSQRGFYTEAFF
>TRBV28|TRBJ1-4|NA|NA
TGTGCCAGCGGGACACAGAATGAAAAACTGTTTTTT
CASGTQNEKLFF
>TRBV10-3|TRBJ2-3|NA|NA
TGTGCCATCAGTGCCGGCAGGGGTGCAAGGGCTAGCACAGATACGCAGTATTTT
CAISAGRGARASTDTQYF
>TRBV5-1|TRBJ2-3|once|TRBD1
TGCGCCAGCAGCTTGACAGGGGTCGCAGATACGCAGTATTTT
CASSLTGVADTQYF
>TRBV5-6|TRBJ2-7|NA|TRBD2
TGTGCCAGCGCCCGGGGGGGCATCTACGAGCAGTACTTC
CASARGGIYEQYF
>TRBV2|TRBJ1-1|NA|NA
TGTGCCAGCAGTCCGTACACTGAAGCTTTCTTT
CASSPYTEAFF
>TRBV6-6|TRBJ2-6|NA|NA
TGTGCCAGCAGCCGACCGTTCTCTGGGGCCAACGTCCTGACTTTC
CASSRPFSGANVLTF
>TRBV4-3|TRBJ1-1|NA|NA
TGCGCCAGCAGCCAAGATCCACTGCAGGTTCGGGCTTTCTTT
CASSQDPLQVRAFF
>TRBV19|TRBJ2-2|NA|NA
TGTGCCAGTAGTATAGAGATTCCTTACACCGGGGAGCTGTTTTTT
CASSIEIPYTGELFF
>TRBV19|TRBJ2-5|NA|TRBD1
TGTGCCAGTAGTGCGCAGGGGGCTGGAGAGACCCAGTACTTC
CASSAQGAGETQYF
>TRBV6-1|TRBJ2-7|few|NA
TGTGCCAGCAGCAATTACGAGCAGTACTTC
CASSNYEQYF
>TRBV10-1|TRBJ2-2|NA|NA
TGCGCCAGCAGTCCCTCGGGCCTCACCGGGGAGCTGTTTTTT
CASSPSGLTGELFF
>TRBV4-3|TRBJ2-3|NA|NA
TGCGCCAGCAGCCAAAGGTGGGGGCTGTCGAGCACAGATACGCAGTATTTT
CASSQRWGLSSTDTQYF